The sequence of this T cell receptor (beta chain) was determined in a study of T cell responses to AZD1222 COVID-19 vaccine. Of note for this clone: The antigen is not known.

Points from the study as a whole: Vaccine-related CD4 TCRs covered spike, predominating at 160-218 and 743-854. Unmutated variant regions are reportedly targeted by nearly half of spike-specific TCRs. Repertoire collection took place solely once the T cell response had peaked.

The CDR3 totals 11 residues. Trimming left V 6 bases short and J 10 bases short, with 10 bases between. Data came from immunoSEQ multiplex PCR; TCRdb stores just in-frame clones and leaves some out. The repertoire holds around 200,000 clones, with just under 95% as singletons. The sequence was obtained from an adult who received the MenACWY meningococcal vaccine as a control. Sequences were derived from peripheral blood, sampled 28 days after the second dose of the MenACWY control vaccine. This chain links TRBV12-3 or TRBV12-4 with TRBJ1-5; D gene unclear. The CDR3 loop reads CASSASGPQHF. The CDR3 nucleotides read TGTGCCAGCAGCGCTTCGGGACCCCAGCATTTT.